A selection of T cell receptor beta chains follows, all from one sample in a study of shared clonotypes between healthy human individuals. Generated by immunoSEQ multiplex PCR, the TCRdb table keeps only in-frame clones and is missing some. The data contain about 2 million clones, 95% of them seen just once; the ten biggest clones take up more than 0.1%. Sample: naive CD4+ T cells sorted from blood. Receptors originate from a man aged 18 to 30 in good health. CDR3s include the opening cysteine and the closing phenylalanine or tryptophan. The D gene is left open where the match is weak. Clone sizes are given selectively: once, few, many, or a class where the clone is expanded.

>-|TRBJ1-6|TRBV6-6|once
CASRAGIVSPLHF
TGTGCCAGCAGGGCGGGCATAGTTTCACCCCTCCACTTT
>-|TRBJ2-5|TRBV5-1|-
CASSQPGHFQETQYF
TGCGCCAGCAGCCAACCGGGACATTTCCAAGAGACCCAGTACTTC
>-|TRBJ1-2|TRBV18|-
CASSPGGPSFSNYGYTF
TGTGCCAGCTCACCGGGGGGCCCGTCGTTTAGTAACTATGGCTACACCTTC
>TRBD1|TRBJ2-1|TRBV27|-
CASSLGQGLYNEQFF
TGTGCCAGCAGTTTAGGACAGGGACTTTACAATGAGCAGTTCTTC
>-|TRBJ1-5|TRBV5-6|-
CASSYRRQGNQPQHF
TGTGCCAGCAGCTACCGCCGCCAGGGCAATCAGCCCCAGCATTTT
>TRBD1|TRBJ1-6|TRBV19|-
CASSPGTGVGNSPLHF
TGTGCCAGTAGTCCGGGGACAGGGGTGGGCAATTCACCCCTCCACTTT
>TRBD1|TRBJ2-1|TRBV5-1|-
CASSFDNRGPYNEQFF
TGCGCCAGCAGCTTTGATAACAGGGGCCCCTACAATGAGCAGTTCTTC
>TRBD1|TRBJ1-5|TRBV10-3|-
CAISHGQGNQPQHF
TGTGCCATCAGCCACGGACAGGGCAATCAGCCCCAGCATTTT
>-|TRBJ1-6|TRBV6-8|-
CASSKGTSNSPLHF
TGTGCCAGCAGTAAAGGGACTTCTAATTCACCCCTCCACTTT
>-|TRBJ1-1|TRBV30|-
CAWTPLGGKTEAFF
TGTGCCTGGACCCCCCTCGGGGGGAAAACTGAAGCTTTCTTT
>TRBD2|TRBJ2-1|TRBV11-2|-
CASSLAGGPGEQFF
TGTGCCAGCAGCTTAGCGGGAGGGCCGGGTGAGCAGTTCTTC
>-|TRBJ1-1|TRBV5-6|-
CASSLIPGVNTEAFF
TGTGCCAGCAGCTTGATCCCAGGGGTGAACACTGAAGCTTTCTTT
>-|TRBJ2-5|TRBV7-9|-
CASSLSPGIQTQYF
TGTGCCAGCAGCTTAAGTCCAGGGATTCAGACCCAGTACTTC
>TRBD1|TRBJ1-5|TRBV7-2|-
CASSSSGTGGLSQHF
TGTGCCAGCAGCTCATCCGGGACAGGGGGCTTATCCCAGCATTTT
>-|TRBJ2-2|TRBV7-2|-
CASSSRRNTGELFF
TGTGCCAGCAGCTCCCGTCGGAACACCGGGGAGCTGTTTTTT
>TRBD2|TRBJ2-5|TRBV10-3|-
CAIGTPWEGTQYF
TGTGCCATCGGGACTCCCTGGGAGGGGACCCAGTACTTC
>-|TRBJ1-1|TRBV7-9|-
CASSWLDTEAFF
TGTGCCAGCAGCTGGTTGGACACTGAAGCTTTCTTT
>TRBD2|TRBJ2-1|TRBV7-6|-
CASSYLPGTSGRSFQAEQFF
TGTGCCAGCAGCTACTTACCCGGGACTAGCGGGAGAAGTTTTCAGGCTGAGCAGTTCTTC
>-|TRBJ1-2|TRBV28|-
CASSPNARRYGYTF
TGTGCCAGCAGTCCAAACGCCCGTAGGTATGGCTACACCTTC
>TRBD1|TRBJ2-2|TRBV5-1|-
CASSLQGMYTGELFF
TGCGCCAGCAGCTTACAGGGGATGTACACCGGGGAGCTGTTTTTT
>-|TRBJ2-7|TRBV10-1|-
CASSESNTAYEQYF
TGCGCCAGCAGTGAGTCGAATACAGCCTACGAGCAGTACTTC
>-|TRBJ1-5|TRBV2|-
CASSPQDTRNQPQHF
TGTGCCAGCAGTCCTCAGGATACCCGCAATCAGCCCCAGCATTTT
>TRBD1|TRBJ1-1|TRBV7-9|-
CASTRTGSWTEAFF
TGTGCCAGCACCCGGACAGGGTCGTGGACTGAAGCTTTCTTT
>-|TRBJ1-4|TRBV21-1|-
CASSRTGVGEKLFF
TGTGCCAGCAGTCGGACAGGGGTGGGGGAAAAACTGTTTTTT
>-|TRBJ1-2|TRBV6-1|-
CASSESPSYTF
TGTGCCAGCAGTGAATCCCCAAGCTACACCTTC
>-|TRBJ1-5|TRBV2|-
CASTVDEGTQPQHF
TGTGCCAGCACTGTAGATGAGGGGACCCAGCCCCAGCATTTT
>-|TRBJ1-4|TRBV28|once
CASSLSKQGNEKLFF
TGTGCCAGCAGTTTATCTAAACAGGGAAATGAAAAACTGTTTTTT
>-|TRBJ2-3|TRBV4-1|-
CASSPRMRDGVDTQYF
TGCGCCAGCAGTCCAAGGATGCGGGATGGGGTTGATACGCAGTATTTT
>TRBD2|TRBJ2-1|TRBV10-3|-
CAIREAGGPYNEQFF
TGTGCCATCAGGGAAGCGGGAGGACCCTACAATGAGCAGTTCTTC
>-|TRBJ2-7|TRBV7-2|once
CASSLPGDGSYEQYF
TGTGCCAGCAGCTTACCCGGGGACGGCTCCTACGAGCAGTACTTC
>TRBD1|TRBJ1-1|TRBV5-1|-
CASSLRDRENTEAFF
TGCGCCAGCAGCCTCCGGGACAGGGAGAACACTGAAGCTTTCTTT
>-|TRBJ2-2|TRBV4-1|once
CASSQGPFTGELFF
TGCGCCAGCAGCCAGGGACCATTCACCGGGGAGCTGTTTTTT
>-|TRBJ2-5|TRBV5-4|once
CASSLSQETQYF
TGTGCCAGCAGCTTGAGTCAAGAGACCCAGTACTTC
>-|TRBJ2-1|TRBV28|-
CASSPTYDSYSSYNEQFF
TGTGCCAGCAGTCCCACGTACGACAGTTACAGCTCCTACAATGAGCAGTTCTTC
>-|TRBJ1-4|TRBV2|-
CASSQSGGSSEKLFF
TGTGCCAGCAGTCAGAGTGGGGGGAGTAGTGAAAAACTGTTTTTT
>-|TRBJ1-6|TRBV6-1|-
CASSDGQTNNSPLHF
TGTGCCAGCAGTGATGGACAGACTAATAATTCACCCCTCCACTTT
>TRBD2|TRBJ2-3|TRBV5-6|-
CASSTVTALLPGTSLYF
TGTGCCAGCAGCACGGTCACGGCTTTGCTTCCGGGGACTAGTTTGTATTTT
>-|TRBJ2-7|TRBV6-1|-
CATRTAPGEEQYF
TGTGCCACCAGGACGGCCCCTGGAGAAGAGCAGTACTTC
>TRBD2|TRBJ2-7|TRBV7-6|-
CASSSTPGTSDYEQYF
TGTGCCAGCAGCTCCACACCGGGGACTAGCGACTACGAGCAGTACTTC
>TRBD2|TRBJ2-1|TRBV10-3|once
CAISLSGTSGSSSYNEQFF
TGTGCCATCAGTTTATCCGGGACTAGCGGGAGCTCGTCCTACAATGAGCAGTTCTTC
>-|TRBJ1-5|TRBV30|-
CAWSAGTVDQPQHF
TGTGCCTGGAGTGCGGGGACGGTCGATCAGCCCCAGCATTTT
>-|TRBJ1-6|TRBV2|-
CASSPGSSYNSPLHF
TGTGCCAGCAGTCCTGGGAGCTCCTATAATTCACCCCTCCACTTT
>-|TRBJ2-2|TRBV28|-
CASRLTGELFF
TGTGCCAGCAGGCTGACCGGGGAGCTGTTTTTT
>-|TRBJ2-5|TRBV19|-
CASSRRAEGTQYF
TGTGCCAGTAGCCGCCGGGCCGAGGGGACCCAGTACTTC
>TRBD1|TRBJ1-2|TRBV19|-
CASSTPTTGGYGYTF
TGTGCCAGTAGTACCCCAACGACAGGGGGCTATGGCTACACCTTC
>-|TRBJ1-2|TRBV25-1|-
CASSDWGHGYTF
TGTGCCAGCAGTGATTGGGGACATGGCTACACCTTC
>TRBD1|TRBJ1-5|TRBV30|-
CAWSANRGVNQPQHF
TGTGCCTGGAGTGCAAACAGGGGAGTCAATCAGCCCCAGCATTTT
>-|TRBJ2-5|TRBV18|once
CASSPQNTETQYF
TGTGCCAGCTCACCACAAAACACGGAGACCCAGTACTTC